This paragraph covers one T cell receptor (beta chain) sequence. The data derive from a study of T cell changes during pregnancy in multiple sclerosis. The method was immunoSEQ multiplex PCR; TCRdb's version includes in-frame clones alone and lacks a portion of them. The data show tens of thousands of clones, just under 95% seen once. V gave up 5 bases and J gave up 2 bases, with 10 bases separating them. Germline V lookup: CDR1 LNHDA, CDR2 SQIVND (reference sequence). This CDR3 spans 13 amino acids. The receptor's source is a female donor in good health, enrolled as a control in a pregnancy study. Sequenced here: peripheral blood, sampled in the second trimester of pregnancy. The rearrangement joins TRBV19 to TRBJ2-7; a weak D match, TRBD1 (6 bases). This chain's CDR3 is CASSDRSPYEQYF. DNA for the CDR3: TGTGCCAGTAGTGACAGGTCCCCCTACGAGCAGTACTTC.